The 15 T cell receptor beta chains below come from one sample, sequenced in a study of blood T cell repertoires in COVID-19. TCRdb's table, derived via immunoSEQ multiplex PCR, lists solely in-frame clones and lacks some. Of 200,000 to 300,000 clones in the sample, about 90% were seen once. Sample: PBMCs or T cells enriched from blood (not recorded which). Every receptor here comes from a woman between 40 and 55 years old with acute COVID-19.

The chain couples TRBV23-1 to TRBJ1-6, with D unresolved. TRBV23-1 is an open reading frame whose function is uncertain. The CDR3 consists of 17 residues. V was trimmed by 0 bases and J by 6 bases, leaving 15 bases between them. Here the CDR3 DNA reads TGCGCCAGCAGTCAATCAGTAGGGAGTACGAGTAATTCACCCCTCCACTTT. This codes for CASSQSVGSTSNSPLHF.

The CDR3 protein is CASSHKGGTGYTF. CDR3 coding DNA: TGTGCCAGCAGCCACAAAGGGGGTACCGGGTACACCTTC. This chain connects TRBV7-9 to TRBJ1-2, with a weak D call TRBD1 (6 bases). With 5 bases removed from V and 11 bases from J, the gap between germline ends came to 18 bases. The CDR3 contains 13 residues. CDR1 is SEHNR and CDR2 is FQNEAQ in the germline V gene (reference sequence).

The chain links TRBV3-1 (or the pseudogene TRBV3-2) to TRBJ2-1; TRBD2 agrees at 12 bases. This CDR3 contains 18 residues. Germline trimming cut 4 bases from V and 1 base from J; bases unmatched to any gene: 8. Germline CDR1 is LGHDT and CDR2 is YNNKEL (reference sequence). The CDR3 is CASSPGLAGLRSYNEQFF. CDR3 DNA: TGTGCCAGCAGCCCGGGACTAGCGGGCTTAAGGTCCTACAATGAGCAGTTCTTC.

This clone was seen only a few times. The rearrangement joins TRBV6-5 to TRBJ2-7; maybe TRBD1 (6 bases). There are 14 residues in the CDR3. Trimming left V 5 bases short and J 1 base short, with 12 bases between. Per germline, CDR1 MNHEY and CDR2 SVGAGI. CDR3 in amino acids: CASSKQGLSYEQYF. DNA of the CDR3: TGTGCCAGCAGTAAACAGGGATTATCCTACGAGCAGTACTTC.

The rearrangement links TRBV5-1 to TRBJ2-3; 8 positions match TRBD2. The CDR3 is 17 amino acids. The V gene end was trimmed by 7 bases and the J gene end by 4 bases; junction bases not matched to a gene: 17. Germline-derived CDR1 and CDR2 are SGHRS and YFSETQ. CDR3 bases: TGCGCCAGCGCTACCCGGGGACTAGTCATTGTATCAGATACGCAGTATTTT. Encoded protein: CASATRGLVIVSDTQYF.

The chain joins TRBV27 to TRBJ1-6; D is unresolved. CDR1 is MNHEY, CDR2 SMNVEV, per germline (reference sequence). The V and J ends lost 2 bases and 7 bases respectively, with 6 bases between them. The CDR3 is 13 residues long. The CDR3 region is CASSLVSNSPLHF. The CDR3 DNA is TGTGCCAGCAGTTTAGTGTCAAATTCACCCCTCCACTTT.

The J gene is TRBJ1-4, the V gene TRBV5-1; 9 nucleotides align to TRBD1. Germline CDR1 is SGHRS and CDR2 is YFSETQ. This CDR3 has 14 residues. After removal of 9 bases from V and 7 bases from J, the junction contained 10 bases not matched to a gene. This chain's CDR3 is CATKMGQGSEKLFF. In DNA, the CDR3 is TGCGCCACCAAGATGGGACAGGGATCTGAAAAACTGTTTTTT. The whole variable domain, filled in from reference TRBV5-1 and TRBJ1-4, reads KAGVTQTPRYLIKTRGQQVTLSCSPISGHRSVSWYQQTPGQGLQFLFEYFSETQRNKGNFPGRFSGRQFSNSRSEMNVSTLELGDSALYLCATKMGQGSEKLFFGSGTQLSVL.

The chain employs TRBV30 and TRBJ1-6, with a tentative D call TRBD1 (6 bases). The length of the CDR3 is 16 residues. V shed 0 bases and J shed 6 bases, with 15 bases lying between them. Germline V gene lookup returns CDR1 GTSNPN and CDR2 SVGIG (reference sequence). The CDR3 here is CAWSVDRTTGNSPLHF. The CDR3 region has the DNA TGTGCCTGGAGTGTAGACAGGACGACGGGTAATTCACCCCTCCACTTT.

CDR3 bases: TGTGCCAGCAGTCAAACATATAGCAATCAGCCCCAGCATTTT. Translation gives CASSQTYSNQPQHF. The chain uses TRBV27 and TRBJ1-5; no firm D call. Looked up from germline, CDR1 is MNHEY and CDR2 is SMNVEV (reference sequence). Trimming shortened V by 5 bases and J by 0 bases, and 8 bases separated the two germline ends. This CDR3 spans 14 amino acids.

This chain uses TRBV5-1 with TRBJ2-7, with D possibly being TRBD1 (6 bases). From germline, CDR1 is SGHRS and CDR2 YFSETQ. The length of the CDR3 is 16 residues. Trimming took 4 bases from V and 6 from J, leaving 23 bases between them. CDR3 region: CASSELPQGSAFEQYF. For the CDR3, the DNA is TGCGCCAGCAGCGAGCTACCTCAGGGGTCCGCTTTCGAGCAGTACTTC.

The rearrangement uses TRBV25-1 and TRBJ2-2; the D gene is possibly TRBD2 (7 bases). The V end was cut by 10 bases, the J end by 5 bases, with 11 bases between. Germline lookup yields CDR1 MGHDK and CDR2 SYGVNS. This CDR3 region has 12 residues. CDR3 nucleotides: TGTGCCACGGGGGGCGATACCGGGGAGCTGTTTTTT. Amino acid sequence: CATGGDTGELFF. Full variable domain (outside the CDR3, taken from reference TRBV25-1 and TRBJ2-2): EADIYQTPRYLVIGTGKKITLECSQTMGHDKMYWYQQDPGMELHLIHYSYGVNSTEKGDLSSESTVSRIRTEHFPLTLESARPSHTSQYLCATGGDTGELFFGEGSRLTVL.

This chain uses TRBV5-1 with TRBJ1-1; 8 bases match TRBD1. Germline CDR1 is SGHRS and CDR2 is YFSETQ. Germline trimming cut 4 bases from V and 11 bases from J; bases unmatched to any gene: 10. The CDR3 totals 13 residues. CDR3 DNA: TGCGCCAGCAGCGCGGGACAGGCCTTGGGTGCTTTCTTT. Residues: CASSAGQALGAFF.

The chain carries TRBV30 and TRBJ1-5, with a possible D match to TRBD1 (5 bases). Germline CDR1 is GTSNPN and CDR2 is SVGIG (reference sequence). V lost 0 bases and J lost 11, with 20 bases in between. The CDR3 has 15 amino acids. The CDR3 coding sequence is TGTGCCTGGAGTGTACCTCGCCAGGGCCCAAAGTCCCAGCATTTT. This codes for CAWSVPRQGPKSQHF.

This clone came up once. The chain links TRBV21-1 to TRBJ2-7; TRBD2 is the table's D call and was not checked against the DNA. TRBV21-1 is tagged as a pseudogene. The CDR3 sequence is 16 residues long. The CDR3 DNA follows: TGTGCCAGCAGCAAGACCCAAGGGGACTCTATGTACGAGCAGTACTTC. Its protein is CASSKTQGDSMYEQYF.

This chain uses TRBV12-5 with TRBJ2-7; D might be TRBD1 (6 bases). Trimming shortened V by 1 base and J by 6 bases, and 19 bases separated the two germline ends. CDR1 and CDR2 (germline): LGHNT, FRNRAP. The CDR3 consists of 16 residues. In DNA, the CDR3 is TGTGCTAGTGGTTTGGCAGGGGATCCAGGGTCTTCCGAGCAGTACTTC. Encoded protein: CASGLAGDPGSSEQYF.